This T cell receptor (beta chain) came from a study of metastatic and nonmetastatic thyroid tumors. Study-wide background: Repertoires of blood and of tissue (tumor or nodule) from malignant and benign thyroid patients were compared.

Thyroid surgery was performed in patients who had received no treatment beforehand. This clone was recorded many times. Its antigen remains unidentified. Per the authors' pipeline: Clinicopathological groups of papillary thyroid cancer showed CDR3 differences that were used to build a distant-metastasis classifier. TCRdb re-clonotyped the PCR reads via MiXCR. Clone size and V and J calls follow TCRdb, not the original study. The data show about 39,000 clones, with approximately 20% seen just once and roughly an eighth held by the top ten. Points from the study as a whole: According to reports, the diversity of TCR beta was significantly higher in malignant thyroid tumors than in benign nodules, and this held in both blood and tumor samples.

Per the germline V gene, CDR1 is LGHDT and CDR2 is YNNKEL (reference sequence). This CDR3 comprises 14 residues. V was shortened by 4 bases and J by 1 base, with 11 bases between the two germline ends. Material: tumor tissue. This chain joins TRBV3-1 and TRBJ2-7; the D is unclear. The TCR sequence derives from a female donor with papillary thyroid cancer or a benign thyroid nodule (not recorded which). Some clones in this sample may be carry-over from other donors' samples. CDR3 DNA sequence: TGTGCCAGCAGCCTGTCGCAGTTTTCCTACGAGCAGTACTTC. This sequence encodes CASSLSQFSYEQYF.